This T cell receptor (beta chain) originates from a study of OX40 agonist ivuxolimab in advanced cancers. Study summary: Of the participants, approximately 44% had some prior anti-PD-1, anti-PD-L1 or anti-CTLA-4 therapy, which was allowed. Broader study findings: Clonal expansion was seen in CD4+ and CD8+ blood T cells by week 6 at 0.1 to 3.0 mg/kg. Those patients achieving a partial response at 0.1-3.0 mg/kg showed among the lowest clonal expansion.

CDR1 and CDR2 (germline): SGHVS, FNYEAQ. This CDR3 region has 13 residues. V shed 4 bases and J shed 6 bases, with 13 bases lying between them. Comment on this clone: Its antigen is currently unknown.

Systemic immunosuppression or a history of autoimmune disease excluded patients. Sequencing used immunoSEQ multiplex PCR; TCRdb keeps in-frame clones, though not all of them. In the table there are 40,000 to 45,000 clones, roughly 92% of which are singletons. This sequence originates from an adult with an advanced solid tumor such as melanoma, head and neck, liver or kidney cancer. The chain has TRBV7-6 and TRBJ2-7; weak D call: TRBD1 (6 bases). This specimen consisted of CD4+ or CD8+ T cells sorted from blood, obtained in a trial of the OX40 agonist ivuxolimab. CDR3 coding DNA: TGTGCCAGCAGCTCGTCAACAGGGCGCGAGCAGTACTTC. This gives the protein CASSSSTGREQYF.